The T cell receptor beta chain described here comes from a study of blood T cell repertoires in COVID-19. At the level of the study: Specimens from acute and convalescent COVID-19 originated in the United States, Italy and Spain.

Assay: immunoSEQ multiplex PCR; the TCRdb copy retains only in-frame clones and omits some. The data hold a few hundred thousand clones, with about 90% observed a single time. Per germline, CDR1 MNHEY and CDR2 SMNVEV (reference sequence). The CDR3 loop spans 15 amino acids. J was trimmed by 5 bases and V by 3 bases; bases with no gene match: 6. The sequenced sample consisted of peripheral blood. The sequence was obtained from a man aged 40-49 years with active or convalescent COVID-19. The rearrangement uses TRBV27 and TRBJ2-5; 10 bases are shared with TRBD2. CDR3 sequence: CASSLGGTSVETQYF. The CDR3 nucleotides are TGTGCCAGCAGTTTGGGTGGGACTAGCGTGGAGACCCAGTACTTC.